This TCR beta chain stems from a study of Tregs in tolerant kidney transplant recipients. Study observations and caveats: Findings come from small patient numbers and require larger validation.

With respect to this clone: What it binds is not known.

Thawed PBMCs were FACS-sorted into unstimulated CD4+CD25+CD127- regulatory T cells, CD4+CD25- non-regulatory cells, CD4 and CD8 cells. This table comes from immunoSEQ multiplex PCR, and its TCRdb copy is limited to in-frame clones, with some not included. The sample contains 68,000 or so clones, roughly 84% of which appear only once. The CDR3 runs 19 residues. Germline values: CDR1 LGHNA, CDR2 YSLEER. V shed 1 base and J 0 bases; nucleotides not matched to a gene: 12. The chain joins TRBV4-3 to TRBJ2-1, with 7 nucleotides matching TRBD2. Sequencing was carried out using CD4+ T cells from blood. The TCR was taken from a human donor in good health. The CDR3 sequence: CASSQGASGPLSSYNEQFF. In DNA form, the CDR3 reads TGCGCCAGCAGCCAAGGCGCTAGCGGCCCTCTAAGCTCCTACAATGAGCAGTTCTTC.